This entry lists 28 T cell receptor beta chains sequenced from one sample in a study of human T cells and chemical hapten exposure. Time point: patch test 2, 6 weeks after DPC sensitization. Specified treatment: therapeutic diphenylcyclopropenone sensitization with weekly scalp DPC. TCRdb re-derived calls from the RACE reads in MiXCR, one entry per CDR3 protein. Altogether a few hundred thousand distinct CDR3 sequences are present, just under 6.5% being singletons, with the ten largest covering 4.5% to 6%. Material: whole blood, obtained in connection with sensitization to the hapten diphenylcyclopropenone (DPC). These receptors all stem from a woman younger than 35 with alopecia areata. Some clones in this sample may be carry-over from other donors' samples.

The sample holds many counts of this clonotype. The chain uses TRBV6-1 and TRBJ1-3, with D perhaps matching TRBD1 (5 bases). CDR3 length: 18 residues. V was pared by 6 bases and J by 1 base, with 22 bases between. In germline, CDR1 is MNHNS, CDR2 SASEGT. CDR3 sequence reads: CASRGVTTEPFSGNTIYF. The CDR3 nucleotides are TGTGCCAGCAGAGGGGTAACGACAGAACCTTTTTCTGGAAACACCATATATTTT.

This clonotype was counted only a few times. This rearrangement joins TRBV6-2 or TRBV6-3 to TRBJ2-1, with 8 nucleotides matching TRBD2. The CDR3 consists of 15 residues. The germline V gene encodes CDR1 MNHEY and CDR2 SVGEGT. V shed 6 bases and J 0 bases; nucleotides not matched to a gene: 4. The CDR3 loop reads CASRTGGGSYNEQFF. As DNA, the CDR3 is TGTGCCAGCAGGACGGGGGGGGGCTCCTACAATGAGCAGTTCTTC.

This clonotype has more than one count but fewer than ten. The CDR3 region has the DNA TGCGCCAGCAGCCAAGACGGGGGGCGCGGTTCACCCCTCCACTTT. This translates into CASSQDGGRGSPLHF. The V and J genes are TRBV4-3 and TRBJ1-6, with TRBD1 as a possible D gene (6 bases). V lost 0 bases and J 9 bases, leaving 12 bases between the germline ends. This CDR3 has 15 residues. The V gene's germline CDR1 is LGHNA and CDR2 YSLEER.

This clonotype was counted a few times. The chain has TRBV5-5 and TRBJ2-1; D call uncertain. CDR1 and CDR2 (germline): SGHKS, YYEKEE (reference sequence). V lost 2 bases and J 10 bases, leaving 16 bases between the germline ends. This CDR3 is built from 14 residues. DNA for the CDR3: TGTGCCAGCAGCTTTGCCGGACCTTCTGGGGAGCAGTTCTTC. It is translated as CASSFAGPSGEQFF.

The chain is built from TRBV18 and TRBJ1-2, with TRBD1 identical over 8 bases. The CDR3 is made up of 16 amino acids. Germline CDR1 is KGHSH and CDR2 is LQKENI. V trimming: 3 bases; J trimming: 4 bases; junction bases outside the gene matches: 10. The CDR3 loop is CASSPSPGQGSYGYTF. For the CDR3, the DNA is TGTGCCAGCTCACCCTCACCTGGACAGGGAAGCTATGGCTACACCTTC.

The CDR3 loop is CSVELWAGELFF. In nucleotides, the CDR3 is TGCAGCGTTGAATTGTGGGCCGGGGAGCTGTTTTTT. This chain uses TRBV29-1 with TRBJ2-2; D not resolved. Trimming stripped 2 bases from V and 6 bases from J, with 7 bases between. The CDR3 has 12 residues. From germline, CDR1 is SQVTM and CDR2 ANQGSEA.

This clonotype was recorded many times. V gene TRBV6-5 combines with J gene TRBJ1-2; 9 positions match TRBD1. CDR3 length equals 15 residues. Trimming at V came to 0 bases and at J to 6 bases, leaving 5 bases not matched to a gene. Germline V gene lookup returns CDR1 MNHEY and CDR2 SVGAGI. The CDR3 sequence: CASSYSWDRVDGYTF. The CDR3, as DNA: TGTGCCAGCAGTTACTCTTGGGACAGGGTGGATGGCTACACCTTC.

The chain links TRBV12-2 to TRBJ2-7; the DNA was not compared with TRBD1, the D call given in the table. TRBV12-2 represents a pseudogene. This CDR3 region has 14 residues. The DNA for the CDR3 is TGTGCAAGTCGCGCGCCGGGACAGCCTTACGAGCAGTACTTC. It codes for CASRAPGQPYEQYF.

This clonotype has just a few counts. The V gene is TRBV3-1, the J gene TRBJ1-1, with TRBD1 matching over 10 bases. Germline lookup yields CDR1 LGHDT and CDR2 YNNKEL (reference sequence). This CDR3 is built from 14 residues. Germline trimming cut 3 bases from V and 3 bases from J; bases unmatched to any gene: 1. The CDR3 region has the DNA TGTGCCAGCAGCCAGACAGGGGGCTACACTGAAGCTTTCTTT. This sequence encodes CASSQTGGYTEAFF.

This CDR3 reads CASSLMSKPADIQYF. CDR3 DNA: TGTGCCAGCAGTTTAATGAGCAAACCGGCGGACATTCAGTACTTC. The chain has TRBV12-3 or TRBV12-4 and TRBJ2-4; D unclear. V gave up 2 bases and J gave up 8 bases, with 16 bases separating them. The length of the CDR3 is 15 residues.

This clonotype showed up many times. The CDR3 DNA follows: TGTGCCAGCAGTTCCCTCCCGACAGGCCCTTCACCCCTCCACTTT. It translates to CASSSLPTGPSPLHF. The chain links TRBV27 to TRBJ1-6, with D perhaps matching TRBD1 (6 bases). Trimming took 4 bases from V and 9 from J, leaving 16 bases between them. CDR1 is MNHEY and CDR2 is SMNVEV in the germline V gene (reference sequence). This CDR3 has 15 residues.

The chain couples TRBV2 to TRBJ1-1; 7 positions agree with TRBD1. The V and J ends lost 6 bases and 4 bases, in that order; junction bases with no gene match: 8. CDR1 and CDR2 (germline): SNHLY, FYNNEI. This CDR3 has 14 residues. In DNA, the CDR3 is TGTGCCAGCAGCGCAAAGACAGGGACCACTGAAGCTTTCTTT. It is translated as CASSAKTGTTEAFF.

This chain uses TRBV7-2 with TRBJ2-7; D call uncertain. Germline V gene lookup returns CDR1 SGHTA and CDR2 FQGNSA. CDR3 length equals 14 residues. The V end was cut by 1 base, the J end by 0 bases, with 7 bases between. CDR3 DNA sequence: TGTGCCAGCAGCTTAGACGCGTACTCCTACGAGCAGTACTTC. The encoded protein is CASSLDAYSYEQYF.

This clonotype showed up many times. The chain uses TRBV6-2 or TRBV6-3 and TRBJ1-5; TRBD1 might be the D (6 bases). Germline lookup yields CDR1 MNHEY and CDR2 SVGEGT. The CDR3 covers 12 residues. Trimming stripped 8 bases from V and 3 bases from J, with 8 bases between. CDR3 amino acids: CASGQTNQPQHF. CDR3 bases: TGTGCCAGCGGACAGACCAATCAGCCCCAGCATTTT.

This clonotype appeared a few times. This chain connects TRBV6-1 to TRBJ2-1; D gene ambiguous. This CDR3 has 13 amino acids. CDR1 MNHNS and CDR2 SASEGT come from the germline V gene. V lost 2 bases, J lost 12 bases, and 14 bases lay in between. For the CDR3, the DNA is TGTGCCAGCAGTGAACCCGAAAGGGAAAGGCAGTTCTTC. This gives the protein CASSEPERERQFF.

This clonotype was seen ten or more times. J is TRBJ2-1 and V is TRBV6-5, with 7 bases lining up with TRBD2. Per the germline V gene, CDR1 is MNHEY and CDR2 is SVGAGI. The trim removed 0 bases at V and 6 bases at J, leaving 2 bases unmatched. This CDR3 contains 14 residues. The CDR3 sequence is CASSYSGGFNEQFF. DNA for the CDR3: TGTGCCAGCAGTTACTCCGGGGGGTTCAATGAGCAGTTCTTC.

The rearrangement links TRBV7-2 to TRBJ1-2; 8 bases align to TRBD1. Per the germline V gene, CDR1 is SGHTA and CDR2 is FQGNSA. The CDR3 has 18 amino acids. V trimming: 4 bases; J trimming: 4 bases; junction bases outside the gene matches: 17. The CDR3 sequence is CASSSGPGTGDRLYGYTF. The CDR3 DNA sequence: TGTGCCAGCAGCTCGGGGCCTGGGACAGGCGATCGGCTCTATGGCTACACCTTC. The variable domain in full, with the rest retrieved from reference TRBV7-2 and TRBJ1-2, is GAGVSQSPSNKVTEKGKDVELRCDPISGHTALYWYRQSLGQGLEFLIYFQGNSAPDKSGLPSDRFSAERTGGSVSTLTIQRTQQEDSAVYLCASSSGPGTGDRLYGYTFGSGTRLTVV.

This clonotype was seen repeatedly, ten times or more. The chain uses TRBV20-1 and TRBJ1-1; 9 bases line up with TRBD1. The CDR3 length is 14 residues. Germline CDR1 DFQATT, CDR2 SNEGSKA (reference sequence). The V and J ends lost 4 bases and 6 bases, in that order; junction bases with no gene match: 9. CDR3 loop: CSANRGQGVSEAFF. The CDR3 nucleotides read TGCAGTGCTAACAGGGGGCAAGGTGTTTCTGAAGCTTTCTTT.

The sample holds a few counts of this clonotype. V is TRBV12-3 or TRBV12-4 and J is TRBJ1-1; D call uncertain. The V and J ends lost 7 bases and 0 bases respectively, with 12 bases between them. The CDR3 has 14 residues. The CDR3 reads CASTQRRLNTEAFF. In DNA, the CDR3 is TGTGCCAGCACCCAAAGGCGGTTGAACACTGAAGCTTTCTTT.

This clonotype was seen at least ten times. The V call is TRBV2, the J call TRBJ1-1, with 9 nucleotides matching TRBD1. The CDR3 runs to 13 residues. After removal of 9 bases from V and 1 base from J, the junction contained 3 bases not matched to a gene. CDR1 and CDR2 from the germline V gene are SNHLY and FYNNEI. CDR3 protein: CASSTGGNTEAFF. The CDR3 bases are TGTGCCAGTTCGACAGGGGGGAACACTGAAGCTTTCTTT.

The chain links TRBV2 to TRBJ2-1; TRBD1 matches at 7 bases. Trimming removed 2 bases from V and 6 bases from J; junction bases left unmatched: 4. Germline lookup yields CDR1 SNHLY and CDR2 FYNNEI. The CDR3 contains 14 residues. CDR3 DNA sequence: TGTGCCAGCAGTGAAACAGGGGTCCTCAATGAGCAGTTCTTC. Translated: CASSETGVLNEQFF. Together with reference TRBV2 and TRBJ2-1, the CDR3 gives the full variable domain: EPEVTQTPSHQVTQMGQEVILRCVPISNHLYFYWYRQILGQKVEFLVSFYNNEISEKSEIFDDQFSVERPDGSNFTLKIRSTKLEDSAMYFCASSETGVLNEQFFGPGTRLTVL.

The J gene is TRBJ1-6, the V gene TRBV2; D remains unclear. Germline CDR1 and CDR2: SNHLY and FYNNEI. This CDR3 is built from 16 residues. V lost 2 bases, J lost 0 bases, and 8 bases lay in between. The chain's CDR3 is CASSERRSSYNSPLHF. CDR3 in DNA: TGTGCCAGCAGTGAACGCAGGAGCTCCTATAATTCACCCCTCCACTTT. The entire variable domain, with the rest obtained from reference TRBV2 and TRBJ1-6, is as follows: EPEVTQTPSHQVTQMGQEVILRCVPISNHLYFYWYRQILGQKVEFLVSFYNNEISEKSEIFDDQFSVERPDGSNFTLKIRSTKLEDSAMYFCASSERRSSYNSPLHFGNGTRLTVT.

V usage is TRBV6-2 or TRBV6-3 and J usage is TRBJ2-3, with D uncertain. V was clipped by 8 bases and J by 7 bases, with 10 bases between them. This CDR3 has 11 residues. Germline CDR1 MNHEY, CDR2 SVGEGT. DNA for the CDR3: TGTGCCAGCGCCGCTACCTATACGCAGTATTTT. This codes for CASAATYTQYF.

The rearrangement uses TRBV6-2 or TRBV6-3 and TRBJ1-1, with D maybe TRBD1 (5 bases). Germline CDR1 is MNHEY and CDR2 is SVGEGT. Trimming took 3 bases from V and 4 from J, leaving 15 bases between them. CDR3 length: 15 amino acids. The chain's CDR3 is CASSYSRGGTTEAFF. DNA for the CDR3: TGTGCCAGCAGTTATAGTCGGGGCGGGACCACTGAAGCTTTCTTT.

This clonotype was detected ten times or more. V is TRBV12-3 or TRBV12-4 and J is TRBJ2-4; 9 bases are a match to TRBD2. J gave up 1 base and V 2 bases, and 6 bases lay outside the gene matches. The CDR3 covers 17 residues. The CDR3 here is CASSLIGTSRAKNIQYF. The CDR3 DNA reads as TGTGCCAGCAGTTTAATCGGGACTAGCCGGGCCAAAAACATTCAGTACTTC.

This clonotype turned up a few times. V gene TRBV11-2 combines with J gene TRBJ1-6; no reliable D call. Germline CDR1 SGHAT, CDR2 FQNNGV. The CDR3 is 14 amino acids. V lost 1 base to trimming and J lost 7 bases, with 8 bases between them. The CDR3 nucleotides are TGTGCCAGCAGCTTAGGGGGTGGGAATTCACCCCTCCACTTT. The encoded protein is CASSLGGGNSPLHF.

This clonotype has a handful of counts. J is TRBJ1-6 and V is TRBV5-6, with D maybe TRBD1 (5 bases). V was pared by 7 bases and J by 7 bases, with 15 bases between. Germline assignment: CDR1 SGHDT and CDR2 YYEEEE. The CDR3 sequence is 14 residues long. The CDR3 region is CASAAGTGNSPLHF. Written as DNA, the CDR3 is TGTGCCAGCGCCGCTGGGACCGGAAATTCACCCCTCCACTTT.

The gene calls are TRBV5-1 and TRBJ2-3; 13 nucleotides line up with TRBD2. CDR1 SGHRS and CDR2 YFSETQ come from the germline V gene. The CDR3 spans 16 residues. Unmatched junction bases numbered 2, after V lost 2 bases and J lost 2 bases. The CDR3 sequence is CASSFGLAGVTDTQYF. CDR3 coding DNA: TGCGCCAGCAGCTTCGGACTAGCGGGGGTCACAGATACGCAGTATTTT.